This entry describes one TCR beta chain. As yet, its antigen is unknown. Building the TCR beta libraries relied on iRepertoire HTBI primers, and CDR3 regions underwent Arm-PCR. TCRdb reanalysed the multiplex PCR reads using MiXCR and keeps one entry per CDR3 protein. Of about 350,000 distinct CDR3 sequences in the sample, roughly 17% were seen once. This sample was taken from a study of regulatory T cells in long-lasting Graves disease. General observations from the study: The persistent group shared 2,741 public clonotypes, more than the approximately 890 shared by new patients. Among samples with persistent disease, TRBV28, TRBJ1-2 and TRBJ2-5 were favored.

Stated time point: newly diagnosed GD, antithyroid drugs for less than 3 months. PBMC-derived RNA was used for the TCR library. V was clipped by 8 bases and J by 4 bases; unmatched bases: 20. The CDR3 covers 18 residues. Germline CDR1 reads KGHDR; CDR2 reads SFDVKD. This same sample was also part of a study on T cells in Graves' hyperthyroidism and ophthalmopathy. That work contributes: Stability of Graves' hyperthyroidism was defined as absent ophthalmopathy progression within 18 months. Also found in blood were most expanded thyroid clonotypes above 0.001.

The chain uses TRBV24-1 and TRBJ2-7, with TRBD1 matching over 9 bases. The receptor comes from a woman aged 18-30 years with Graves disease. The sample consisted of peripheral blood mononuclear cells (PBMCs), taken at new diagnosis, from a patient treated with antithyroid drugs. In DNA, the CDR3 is TGTGCCACCATAAAAGGACAGGGGAAGACCCCCGACGTATACGAGCAGTACTTC. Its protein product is CATIKGQGKTPDVYEQYF.